This TCR beta chain was retrieved from a study of T cell responses to AZD1222 COVID-19 vaccine. Background on the study: Second doses that came at about 4 or about 12 weeks were put together. Overall study results and limits: Clonal diversity was possibly underestimated, and the donors were mostly white British, with more females. Nearly half of spike-specific TCRs reportedly go after variant regions that carry no mutations. Two AZD1222 administrations were followed by greater Spike-specific TCR breadth and depth.

This clone was picked up one time. Its antigen remains unidentified. The assay was immunoSEQ multiplex PCR, and TCRdb's table has in-frame clones only and misses some. The data hold about 110,000 clones, with around 88% observed a single time. The CDR3 has 12 residues. V was cut by 10 bases and J by 3 bases, with 12 bases left in between. Germline lookup yields CDR1 KGHSH and CDR2 LQKENI. This chain links TRBV18 with TRBJ1-1; the D is unclear. The sequence came from an adult in good health. Sequencing used peripheral blood, obtained on day 0 of AZD1222 vaccination. CDR3 protein: CATKHRDTEAFF. The CDR3 DNA is TGTGCCACCAAACATCGGGACACTGAAGCTTTCTTT.